This TCR beta chain comes out of a study of T cell responses to AZD1222 COVID-19 vaccine. Method: immunoSEQ multiplex PCR; TCRdb's copy keeps in-frame clones and lacks some. The table lists over 130,000 clones, about 90% of them singletons. Per germline, CDR1 MGHDK and CDR2 SYGVNS. The CDR3 sequence is 13 residues long. V lost 3 bases, J lost 2 bases, and 7 bases lay in between. This sequence originates from an adult who received the MenACWY meningococcal vaccine as a control. This specimen consisted of peripheral blood, obtained 28 days after the second dose of the MenACWY control vaccine. The chain couples TRBV25-1 to TRBJ1-2; D is unclear. CDR3 DNA sequence: TGTGCCAGCAGTGAGACACTGAACTATGGCTACACCTTC. Translating gives CASSETLNYGYTF.